A selection of T cell receptor beta chains follows, all from one sample in a study of shared clonotypes between healthy human individuals. Here immunoSEQ multiplex PCR was the method, and the copy in TCRdb shows in-frame clones only, minus some. The sample holds some 2,000,000 clones, approximately 96% seen once. The sequencing sample was made of naive CD4+ T cells sorted from blood. The receptors derive from a man between 18 and 29 years old in good health. CDR3s include the opening cysteine and the closing phenylalanine or tryptophan. The D gene is left open where the match is weak. Size tells how often a clone was seen (once, few, many) or the class of an expanded clone, and some rows leave it out.

cdr3_nt,cdr3_aa,clone_size,d_call,v_call,j_call
TGTGCCAGCTCTTCAGCCGGGGGAAGCTACGAGCAGTACTTC,CASSSAGGSYEQYF,NA,NA,TRBV18,TRBJ2-7
TGTGCCAGCAGTGTCACTACAGGGGGCCCCTCCTATAATTCACCCCTCCACTTT,CASSVTTGGPSYNSPLHF,NA,TRBD1,TRBV6-1,TRBJ1-6
TGCAGTTGGACAGGGGCAGATACGCAGTATTTT,CSWTGADTQYF,NA,TRBD1,TRBV20-1,TRBJ2-3
TGTGCCAGCACCGGGGCAACCTCTGGAAACACCATATATTTT,CASTGATSGNTIYF,NA,NA,TRBV6-5,TRBJ1-3
TGTGCCATCAGGGCGGGAGGGCTCGGGGAGCAGTACTTC,CAIRAGGLGEQYF,once,TRBD2,TRBV10-3,TRBJ2-7
TGTGCCAGCAGCTCCCCTTGGGGCGGGGAGCTGTTTTTT,CASSSPWGGELFF,NA,NA,TRBV5-4,TRBJ2-2
TGCGCCAGCAGCCAGGAACTGGGACTAGCGGGTTTTTCTAGCTCCTACGAGCAGTACTTC,CASSQELGLAGFSSSYEQYF,NA,TRBD2,TRBV4-3,TRBJ2-7
TGCGCCAGCACGAGGCTAGCGGGGATCGGGGATGAGCAGTTCTTC,CASTRLAGIGDEQFF,NA,TRBD2,TRBV5-1,TRBJ2-1
TGTGCCAGCAGCTTCCAGGGCGATCAGCCCCAGCATTTT,CASSFQGDQPQHF,NA,NA,TRBV7-6,TRBJ1-5
TGTGCCAGCAGGGGGACTAGCGGGGGCCGCAATGAGCAGTTCTTC,CASRGTSGGRNEQFF,NA,TRBD2,TRBV28,TRBJ2-1
TGTGCCATCAGAGGGGGGACATTAGGGGAGACCCAGTACTTC,CAIRGGTLGETQYF,NA,NA,TRBV10-3,TRBJ2-5